Below, one T cell receptor beta chain is given with its context. This specimen comes from a study of CD8 T cells in Susac syndrome. Blood CD8+ and CD4+ T cells underwent high-throughput TCR beta sequencing. The TEMRA cells underwent FACS enrichment, while the CD8+ and CD4+ T cells underwent negative isolation. The CDR3 spans 14 residues. Per germline, CDR1 SGDLS and CDR2 YYNGEE. V was trimmed by 0 bases and J by 1 base, leaving 8 bases between them. Reverse transcription used roughly 0.45 to 1 ug RNA and random hexamers. Amplification of TCR beta CDR3 used immunoSEQ multiplex PCR across 54 Vbeta and 13 Jbeta. TCRdb recomputed calls from the immunoSEQ multiplex PCR reads with MiXCR, one row per CDR3 protein. Of a few hundred thousand distinct CDR3 sequences listed, roughly 94% were seen once; the top ten hold around 0.076%.

The chain is built from TRBV9 and TRBJ2-7; D gene unclear. The sequence came from a human donor with multiple sclerosis. The sequencing sample was made of CD4+ T cells from PBMCs. The chain's CDR3 is CASSVGTNSYEQYF. The CDR3, as DNA: TGTGCCAGCAGCGTAGGTACAAATTCCTACGAGCAGTACTTC.